Listed below are T cell receptor beta chains from one sample, sequenced in a study of OX40 agonist ivuxolimab in advanced cancers. Using immunoSEQ multiplex PCR, the repertoire was profiled, and TCRdb retains in-frame clones only, with some absent. Of roughly 150,000 clones listed, under 95% are singletons. The sequences come from CD4+ or CD8+ T cells sorted from blood, collected in a trial of the OX40 agonist ivuxolimab. All receptors come from an adult with an advanced solid tumor such as melanoma, head and neck, liver or kidney cancer. CDR3s include the opening cysteine and the closing phenylalanine or tryptophan. Each record gives: J gene, clone size, V gene, CDR3 protein. A row's size may be missing; if present it is once, few, many or a size class.

j_gene: TRBJ2-7; abundance: .; v_gene: TRBV6-5; CDR3aa: CASSYAASGRYEQYF
j_gene: TRBJ2-1; abundance: .; v_gene: TRBV4-1; CDR3aa: CASSRVHNEQFF
j_gene: TRBJ2-5; abundance: .; v_gene: TRBV28; CDR3aa: CASSYAPGGKQETQYF
j_gene: TRBJ1-4; abundance: .; v_gene: TRBV7-2; CDR3aa: CASRQNGGEQNEKLFF
j_gene: TRBJ2-2; abundance: .; v_gene: TRBV7-8; CDR3aa: CASSLTRGRGKAGELFF
j_gene: TRBJ1-6; abundance: .; v_gene: TRBV6-5; CDR3aa: CASSYRGGMNSPLHF
j_gene: TRBJ1-5; abundance: .; v_gene: TRBV9; CDR3aa: CASSGQGALDQPQHF
j_gene: TRBJ1-2; abundance: .; v_gene: TRBV6-5; CDR3aa: CASSLVGNYGYTF
j_gene: TRBJ1-2; abundance: .; v_gene: TRBV19; CDR3aa: CASSISAGGYGYTF
j_gene: TRBJ2-1; abundance: .; v_gene: TRBV7-6; CDR3aa: CASSLVSRLDEQFF
j_gene: TRBJ1-2; abundance: .; v_gene: TRBV6-5; CDR3aa: CASRESGTVNYGYTF
j_gene: .; abundance: .; v_gene: TRBV7-2; CDR3aa: CASSPPGHPSYEQYF
j_gene: TRBJ1-1; abundance: once; v_gene: TRBV6-1; CDR3aa: CASSADRGGTEAFF
j_gene: TRBJ2-7; abundance: .; v_gene: TRBV9; CDR3aa: CASSVAPLSGGGTRSEQYF
j_gene: TRBJ2-5; abundance: once; v_gene: TRBV6-5; CDR3aa: CASSYATSGRAETQYF
j_gene: TRBJ2-7; abundance: few; v_gene: TRBV5-1; CDR3aa: CASRPGQGTYEQYF
j_gene: TRBJ1-1; abundance: once; v_gene: TRBV4-1; CDR3aa: CASSQEAGWGAFF
j_gene: TRBJ1-2; abundance: .; v_gene: TRBV7-3; CDR3aa: CASSLKTGSGYTF
j_gene: TRBJ1-1; abundance: .; v_gene: TRBV28; CDR3aa: CASSTGGLNTEAFF
j_gene: TRBJ2-2; abundance: .; v_gene: TRBV2; CDR3aa: CASSGDRNTGELFF
j_gene: TRBJ1-5; abundance: .; v_gene: TRBV18; CDR3aa: CASSSYNRTANQPQHF
j_gene: TRBJ2-3; abundance: .; v_gene: TRBV18; CDR3aa: CARPRDGLVADTQYF
j_gene: TRBJ1-5; abundance: .; v_gene: TRBV4-1; CDR3aa: CASSQDPGQGSQPQHF
j_gene: TRBJ2-1; abundance: .; v_gene: TRBV10-3; CDR3aa: CAISDGSWGNEQFF
j_gene: TRBJ2-2; abundance: .; v_gene: TRBV9; CDR3aa: CASSVTLGASLAGELFF
j_gene: TRBJ2-3; abundance: .; v_gene: TRBV18; CDR3aa: CASSPRTSGHTDTQYF
j_gene: TRBJ2-7; abundance: few; v_gene: TRBV6-5; CDR3aa: CASSYRTRGAYEQYF
j_gene: TRBJ1-1; abundance: .; v_gene: TRBV20-1; CDR3aa: CSARYTEAFF
j_gene: TRBJ2-7; abundance: .; v_gene: TRBV10-1; CDR3aa: CASTAGFSYEQYF
j_gene: TRBJ2-3; abundance: .; v_gene: TRBV19; CDR3aa: CASSIGGGTDTQYF
j_gene: TRBJ2-3; abundance: .; v_gene: TRBV9; CDR3aa: CASSVGLANTDTQYF
j_gene: TRBJ1-3; abundance: .; v_gene: TRBV5-1; CDR3aa: CASSFGGWRDGNTIYF
j_gene: TRBJ2-7; abundance: .; v_gene: TRBV5-1; CDR3aa: CASGPGQGFYEQYF
j_gene: TRBJ1-5; abundance: .; v_gene: TRBV5-8; CDR3aa: CASSLAWGQGNQPQHF
j_gene: TRBJ1-2; abundance: .; v_gene: TRBV18; CDR3aa: CASSRVSGRGDYGYTF
j_gene: TRBJ2-7; abundance: .; v_gene: TRBV27; CDR3aa: CASSRTGTYEQYF
j_gene: TRBJ1-1; abundance: .; v_gene: TRBV18; CDR3aa: CASSLQPPEMNTEAFF
j_gene: TRBJ1-1; abundance: .; v_gene: TRBV27; CDR3aa: CASRSWETDTEAFF
j_gene: TRBJ2-5; abundance: .; v_gene: TRBV27; CDR3aa: CASTPSGRETQYF
j_gene: TRBJ1-4; abundance: .; v_gene: TRBV7-2; CDR3aa: CASSLQGGGEKLFF
j_gene: TRBJ2-1; abundance: once; v_gene: TRBV7-3; CDR3aa: CASSLSLRPPDNEQFF
j_gene: TRBJ2-1; abundance: .; v_gene: TRBV28; CDR3aa: CASSLPSSGHEQFF
j_gene: TRBJ1-1; abundance: once; v_gene: TRBV5-1; CDR3aa: CASSLQGTNTEAFF
j_gene: TRBJ2-3; abundance: .; v_gene: TRBV5-6; CDR3aa: CASSHRLEAQYF
j_gene: TRBJ2-7; abundance: .; v_gene: TRBV30; CDR3aa: CAWSPGGGGSYEQYF
j_gene: TRBJ2-7; abundance: once; v_gene: TRBV6-6; CDR3aa: CASSSNYEQYF
j_gene: TRBJ1-6; abundance: .; v_gene: TRBV6-1; CDR3aa: CASSEYIWGQGNSPLHF
j_gene: TRBJ2-7; abundance: once; v_gene: TRBV6-4; CDR3aa: CASRENGTADDYEQYF
j_gene: TRBJ1-2; abundance: .; v_gene: TRBV6-6; CDR3aa: CASSYGTGNYGYTF
j_gene: TRBJ1-6; abundance: .; v_gene: TRBV5-4; CDR3aa: CASSLSGQGNSPLHF
j_gene: TRBJ1-2; abundance: .; v_gene: TRBV4-2; CDR3aa: CASSQDLTRGVDYGYTF
j_gene: TRBJ1-4; abundance: .; v_gene: TRBV18; CDR3aa: CASSPSATNEKLFF
j_gene: TRBJ1-2; abundance: .; v_gene: TRBV28; CDR3aa: CASSLFRQGANYGYTF